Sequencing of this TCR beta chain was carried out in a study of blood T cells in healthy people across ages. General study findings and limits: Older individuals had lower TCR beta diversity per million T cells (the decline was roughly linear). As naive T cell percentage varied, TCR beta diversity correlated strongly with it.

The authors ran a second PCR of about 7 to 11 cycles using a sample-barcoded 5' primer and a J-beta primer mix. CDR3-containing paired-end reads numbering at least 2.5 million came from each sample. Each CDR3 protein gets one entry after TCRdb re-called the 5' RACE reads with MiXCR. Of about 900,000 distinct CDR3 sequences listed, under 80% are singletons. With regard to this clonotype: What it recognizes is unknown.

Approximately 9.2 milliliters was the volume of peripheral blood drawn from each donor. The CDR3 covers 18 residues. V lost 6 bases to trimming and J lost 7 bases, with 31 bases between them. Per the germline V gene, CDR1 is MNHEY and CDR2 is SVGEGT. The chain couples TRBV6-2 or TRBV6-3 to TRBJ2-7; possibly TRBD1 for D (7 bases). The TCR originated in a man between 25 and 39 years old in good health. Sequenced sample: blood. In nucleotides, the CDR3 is TGTGCCAGCAGCGACGGTCGTCCTGGTCGAGGGGGCGGGAATGAGCAGTACTTC. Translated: CASSDGRPGRGGGNEQYF.